This note documents a single T cell receptor (beta chain) sequence. Nominally healthy donors were sampled, though unrecorded immune exposures were likely. This CDR3 region has 15 residues. V lost 3 bases to trimming and J lost 6 bases, with 15 bases between them. CDR1 is SGHTA, CDR2 FQGNSA, per germline. The sample is drawn from a study of cytomegalovirus exposure and HLA in healthy donors. The PCR made use of 60 Vbeta and 13 Jbeta primers. Assay: immunoSEQ multiplex PCR; the TCRdb copy retains only in-frame clones and omits some. The sample lists about 160,000 clones, about 65% occurring once. The source material was PBMCs. The V call is TRBV7-2, the J call TRBJ2-4; possible D gene TRBD1, 5 bases. The receptor's source is a woman aged 30 to 39 in good health and CMV-seronegative. The CDR3 DNA sequence: TGTGCCAGCAGCTTTCTCCTTGGCCAGGGAAACATTCAGTACTTC. As protein: CASSFLLGQGNIQYF.